This T cell receptor beta chain was sequenced during a study of cytomegalovirus exposure and HLA in healthy donors. TCRdb keeps only in-frame clones here, not all; method: immunoSEQ multiplex PCR. The table has about 58,000 clones, roughly nine tenths seen once; the top ten hold approximately 1.1%. The CDR3 sequence is 14 residues long. The germline gives CDR1 MNHEY, CDR2 SVGAGI. Losses at the gene ends were 8 bases for V and 6 bases for J; bases not matched to a gene: 10. The chain carries TRBV6-5 and TRBJ2-3, with 8 bases aligning to TRBD1. Material for sequencing was PBMCs. The sequence derives from a man between 18 and 29 years old in good health and CMV-seronegative. The CDR3 loop reads CASGQGGTGDTQYF. DNA of the CDR3: TGTGCCAGCGGACAGGGTGGGACTGGTGATACGCAGTATTTT.